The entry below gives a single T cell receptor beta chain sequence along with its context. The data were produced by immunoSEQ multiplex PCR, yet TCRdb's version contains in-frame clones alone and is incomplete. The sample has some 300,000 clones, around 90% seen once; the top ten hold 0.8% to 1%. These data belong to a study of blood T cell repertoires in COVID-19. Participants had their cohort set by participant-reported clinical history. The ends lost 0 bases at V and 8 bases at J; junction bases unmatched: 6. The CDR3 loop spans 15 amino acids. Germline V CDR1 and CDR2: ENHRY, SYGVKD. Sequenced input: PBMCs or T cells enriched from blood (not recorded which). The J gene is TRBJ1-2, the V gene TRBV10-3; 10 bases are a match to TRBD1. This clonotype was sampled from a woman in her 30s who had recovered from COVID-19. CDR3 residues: CAISESGTGEGGYTF. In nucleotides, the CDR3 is TGTGCCATCAGTGAGTCGGGGACAGGGGAAGGAGGCTACACCTTC.